The next 9 T cell receptor beta chains were all read from a single sample in a study of OX40 agonist ivuxolimab in advanced cancers. Sequenced by immunoSEQ multiplex PCR; TCRdb stores in-frame clones only, minus some. The repertoire includes just over 60,000 clones, more than 85% of them detected once, and about 0.66% sits in the top ten. This specimen consisted of CD4+ or CD8+ T cells sorted from blood, obtained in a trial of the OX40 agonist ivuxolimab. These receptors were taken from an adult with an advanced solid tumor such as melanoma, head and neck, liver or kidney cancer.

The CDR3 nucleotides are TGTGCCAGCAGCGTAACCACAGGGTTCTCGAACACCGGGGAGCTGTTTTTT. Its translation is CASSVTTGFSNTGELFF. This chain links TRBV9 with TRBJ2-2, with D possibly TRBD1 on 6 matching bases. CDR3 length: 17 amino acids. Germline assignment: CDR1 SGDLS and CDR2 YYNGEE. V gave up 1 base and J gave up 0 bases, with 13 bases separating them.

This chain links TRBV10-2 with TRBJ1-2; D uncertain. The CDR3 length is 13 residues. Germline lookup yields CDR1 WSHSY and CDR2 SAAADI. V lost 3 bases to trimming and J lost 6 bases, with 11 bases between them. CDR3 sequence (DNA): TGCGCCAGCAGTGAAGCCCGATTTAATGGCTACACCTTC. It encodes CASSEARFNGYTF.

The J gene is TRBJ2-1, the V gene TRBV5-1; 7 positions agree with TRBD2. CDR3 length: 16 amino acids. J gave up 0 bases and V 0 bases, and 3 bases lay outside the gene matches. The V gene's germline CDR1 is SGHRS and CDR2 YFSETQ. CDR3 nucleotide sequence: TGCGCCAGCAGCTTGGCCGGCGGGAGCTCCTACAATGAGCAGTTCTTC. It translates to CASSLAGGSSYNEQFF.

This clone was detected once. The chain is built from TRBV18 and TRBJ1-1; no clear D. The CDR3 runs to 13 residues. Germline-derived CDR1 and CDR2 are KGHSH and LQKENI. Trimming shortened V by 3 bases and J by 0 bases, and 5 bases separated the two germline ends. The DNA for the CDR3 is TGTGCCAGCTCACCTGACTTGAACACTGAAGCTTTCTTT. Amino acid sequence: CASSPDLNTEAFF. Based on the CDR3 plus reference TRBV18 and TRBJ1-1, the full variable domain is NAGVMQNPRHLVRRRGQEARLRCSPMKGHSHVYWYRQLPEEGLKFMVYLQKENIIDESGMPKERFSAEFPKEGPSILRIQQVVRGDSAAYFCASSPDLNTEAFFGQGTRLTVV.

The chain joins TRBV11-1 to TRBJ1-5; D might be TRBD1 (5 bases). The CDR3 spans 16 residues. Trimming pared 5 bases from V and 3 bases from J, leaving 17 bases between. CDR1 is SGHAT and CDR2 is FQDESV in the germline V gene (reference sequence). CDR3 in amino acids: CASSPRRGGDNQPQHF. The CDR3 DNA reads TGTGCCAGCAGCCCCCGGAGGGGAGGTGACAATCAGCCCCAGCATTTT.

This sequence joins TRBV5-6 and TRBJ1-6, with 9 bases fitting TRBD1. This CDR3 has 15 residues. J was trimmed by 10 bases and V by 5 bases; bases with no gene match: 10. Germline V CDR1 and CDR2: SGHDT, YYEEEE. Here the CDR3 DNA reads TGTGCCAGCAGGACGGGACAGGGCTGGAACTCACCCCTCCACTTT. As protein: CASRTGQGWNSPLHF.

This chain links TRBV13 with TRBJ2-7, with 8 bases that match TRBD1. V shed 0 bases, J shed 7 bases, and the junction held 5 bases outside the gene matches. Germline CDR1 PRHDT, CDR2 FYEKMQ (reference sequence). The CDR3 is 14 residues long. CDR3 protein: CASSLGARGREQYF. CDR3 DNA: TGTGCCAGCAGCTTAGGCGCCAGGGGGCGGGAGCAGTACTTC. The variable domain in full, with the rest retrieved from reference TRBV13 and TRBJ2-7, is AAGVIQSPRHLIKEKRETATLKCYPIPRHDTVYWYQQGPGQDPQFLISFYEKMQSDKGSIPDRFSAQQFSDYHSELNMSSLELGDSALYFCASSLGARGREQYFGPGTRLTVT.

The chain is built from TRBV5-4 and TRBJ2-3; D gene uncertain. CDR3 length: 13 residues. Trimming took off 5 bases at V and 1 base at J, with 8 bases between the two ends. The germline V gene encodes CDR1 SGHNT and CDR2 YYREEE (reference sequence). The CDR3 spells CASSSQGTDTQYF. In DNA, the CDR3 is TGTGCCAGCAGTAGCCAGGGCACAGATACGCAGTATTTT.

The V call is TRBV5-1, the J call TRBJ1-2; D unclear. Germline loops: CDR1 SGHRS, CDR2 YFSETQ. Between the trimmed V and J ends, which lost 3 bases and 0 bases, there was a span of 3 bases. This CDR3 comprises 12 residues. The CDR3 nucleotides read TGCGCCAGCAGCTCGACTAACTATGGCTACACCTTC. As protein: CASSSTNYGYTF.